Shown below are 26 T cell receptor beta chains from a single sample sequenced in a study of cytomegalovirus exposure and HLA in healthy donors listed by TCRdb under 2017. Library method: the immunoSEQ multiplex PCR assay. For the multiplex PCR, a mixture combining 60 forward primers for TCR Vbeta segments and 13 reverse primers for TCR Jbeta segments was used. The source is immuneACCESS, and TCRdb retained only in-frame sequences with V and J called. Part of the clones is not carried over; for the studies checked, unresolved V genes explain less than half of this, and the remainder is unexplained. Recorded for this sample are roughly 100,000 clones; approximately 66% of them occurred a single time. The top ten constitute about a tenth of the sample. The source material was PBMCs. The receptors were sampled from a middle-aged man in good health and CMV-seropositive.

V is TRBV5-8 and J is TRBJ2-2; D might be TRBD2 (6 bases). V lost 4 bases to trimming and J lost 11 bases, with 18 bases between them. This CDR3 comprises 14 residues. CDR1 and CDR2 from the germline V gene are SGHTS and YDEGEE. CDR3 sequence reads: CASSRSRGYGELFF. The CDR3 DNA reads as TGTGCCAGCAGCCGGTCTCGGGGGTACGGAGAGCTGTTTTTT.

This sequence joins TRBV6-5 and TRBJ2-3, with a possible D match to TRBD2 (6 bases). CDR1 and CDR2 from the germline V gene are MNHEY and SVGAGI. This CDR3 is built from 15 residues. Trimming removed 3 bases from V and 4 bases from J, with 14 bases in between. CDR3: CASSYGRGEADTQYF. The CDR3 nucleotides read TGTGCCAGCAGTTATGGGCGCGGGGAGGCAGATACGCAGTATTTT.

The chain has TRBV5-1 and TRBJ2-2; weak D call: TRBD1 (6 bases). Trimming left V 3 bases short and J 2 bases short, with 11 bases between. CDR3 length equals 15 residues. Per the germline V gene, CDR1 is SGHRS and CDR2 is YFSETQ. CDR3 in DNA: TGCGCCAGCAGCTGGACAGACCGTAACACCGGGGAGCTGTTTTTT. It encodes CASSWTDRNTGELFF.

The chain employs TRBV18 and TRBJ2-5; a possible D gene is TRBD1 (7 bases). Germline CDR1 KGHSH, CDR2 LQKENI. The CDR3 covers 14 residues. Deletions cut 4 bases from V and 3 bases from J, with 12 bases between. The CDR3 DNA reads TGTGCCAGCTCACGCGGGACAGAAGAAGAGACCCAGTACTTC. This codes for CASSRGTEEETQYF.

The genes are TRBV4-1 and TRBJ1-1; D is possibly TRBD1 (6 bases). The CDR3 loop spans 16 amino acids. CDR1 and CDR2 from the germline V gene are MGHRA and YSYEKL. V lost 0 bases and J lost 1, with 12 bases in between. The CDR3 DNA reads as TGCGCCAGCAGCCAAGATAAGGGAGGGGGGAACACTGAAGCTTTCTTT. This sequence encodes CASSQDKGGGNTEAFF.

The CDR3 DNA reads TGTGCCAGTAGTATATGGGGGGGGACAGGGGGCCTTCCCCAGCCCCAGCATTTT. The encoded protein is CASSIWGGTGGLPQPQHF. V and J are TRBV19 and TRBJ1-5, with TRBD1 matching over 12 bases. The germline V gene encodes CDR1 LNHDA and CDR2 SQIVND (reference sequence). The CDR3 runs 18 residues. Trimming at V came to 2 bases and at J to 7 bases, leaving 12 bases not matched to a gene. Full variable domain (rest looked up from reference TRBV19 and TRBJ1-5): DGGITQSPKYLFRKEGQNVTLSCEQNLNHDAMYWYRQDPGQGLRLIYYSQIVNDFQKGDIAEGYSVSREKKESFPLTVTSAQKNPTAFYLCASSIWGGTGGLPQPQHFGDGTRLSIL.

The chain carries TRBV7-9 and TRBJ2-3; TRBD2 agrees at 11 bases. The V gene's germline CDR1 is SEHNR and CDR2 FQNEAQ (reference sequence). The CDR3 runs to 14 residues. The V gene end was trimmed by 6 bases and the J gene end by 3 bases; junction bases not matched to a gene: 2. Here the CDR3 reads CASRRLAGTDTQYF. CDR3 nucleotides: TGTGCCAGCAGAAGACTAGCGGGAACAGATACGCAGTATTTT. Full variable domain (outside the CDR3, taken from reference TRBV7-9 and TRBJ2-3): DTGVSQNPRHKITKRGQNVTFRCDPISEHNRLYWYRQTLGQGPEFLTYFQNEAQLEKSRLLSDRFSAERPKGSFSTLEIQRTEQGDSAMYLCASRRLAGTDTQYFGPGTRLTVL.

The chain employs TRBV4-2 and TRBJ2-1, with 8 bases that match TRBD2. The J segment lost 7 bases and the V segment lost 0 bases, leaving 5 bases of the junction unmatched. The CDR3 sequence is 15 residues long. In germline, CDR1 is LGHNA, CDR2 YNFKEQ. In DNA, the CDR3 is TGTGCCAGCAGCCAAGATGGGGCGGGAGGAAATGAGCAGTTCTTC. Its translation: CASSQDGAGGNEQFF.

The chain recombines TRBV7-8 with TRBJ2-7; D uncertain. V was shortened by 4 bases and J by 2 bases, with 9 bases between the two germline ends. Germline V gene data show CDR1 as SGHVS and CDR2 as FQNEAQ. The CDR3 runs 13 residues. CDR3 in DNA: TGTGCCAGCAGCTCAGTGCTCCCCTACGAGCAGTACTTC. Amino acids: CASSSVLPYEQYF.

The sample holds a few counts of this clone. This sequence joins TRBV19 and TRBJ2-1; perhaps TRBD2 as D (6 bases). The germline CDR1 and CDR2 sequences are LNHDA and SQIVND (reference sequence). This CDR3 has 15 amino acids. V gave up 10 bases and J gave up 1 base, with 17 bases separating them. The CDR3 bases are TGTGCCACCGCCATAGCGGTGGGTTCCTACAATGAGCAGTTCTTC. This codes for CATAIAVGSYNEQFF.

The chain has TRBV19 and TRBJ2-1; 12 bases match TRBD2. V lost 5 bases and J lost 4; bases outside the gene matches: 3. The CDR3 has 15 residues. CDR1 LNHDA and CDR2 SQIVND come from the germline V gene (reference sequence). The CDR3, as DNA: TGTGCCAGTAGTCGGACTAGCGGGGATTACAATGAGCAGTTCTTC. This encodes CASSRTSGDYNEQFF.

The rearrangement links TRBV6-1 to TRBJ2-7; 9 bases align to TRBD1. After removal of 8 bases from V and 4 bases from J, the junction contained 9 bases not matched to a gene. Germline lookup yields CDR1 MNHNS and CDR2 SASEGT. This CDR3 contains 14 residues. The CDR3 nucleotides read TGTGCCAGCCTTTCGGACAGGGGCAGGTACGAGCAGTACGTC. Encoded protein: CASLSDRGRYEQYV.

This rearrangement joins TRBV2 to TRBJ2-1; 11 bases fit TRBD1. Germline V gene data show CDR1 as SNHLY and CDR2 as FYNNEI. Trimming cost V 10 bases and J 6 bases; bases outside gene matches: 8. The CDR3 covers 14 residues. As DNA, the CDR3 is TGTGCCACCGCAGGGGACAGGGGGGCCAATGAGCAGTTCTTC. It is translated as CATAGDRGANEQFF.

V usage is TRBV6-5 and J usage is TRBJ1-2; weak D call: TRBD1 (6 bases). This CDR3 is built from 15 residues. V lost 2 bases to trimming and J lost 7 bases, with 17 bases between them. Germline CDR1 MNHEY, CDR2 SVGAGI. The CDR3 nucleotides are TGTGCCAGCAGTTACGATCGAGGGGGGGCGGGTGGCTACACCTTC. Translation: CASSYDRGGAGGYTF.

The chain couples TRBV10-1 to TRBJ2-7; 13 nucleotides line up with TRBD2. The V segment lost 6 bases and the J segment 0 bases; nucleotides outside the gene matches: 8. Germline V gene data show CDR1 as WNHNN and CDR2 as SYGVQD (reference sequence). CDR3 length: 17 residues. For the CDR3, the DNA is TGCGCCAGCAGGGGGACTAGCGGGAAACATCTCTCCTACGAGCAGTACGTC. Translating it yields CASRGTSGKHLSYEQYV.

The V call is TRBV5-1, the J call TRBJ2-1; 10 bases are shared with TRBD1. J lost 6 bases, V lost 2 bases, and 2 bases had no gene match. The CDR3 contains 14 residues. Germline assignment: CDR1 SGHRS and CDR2 YFSETQ. The CDR3 reads CASSFRTGGNEQFF. The CDR3 DNA reads as TGCGCCAGCAGCTTTCGGACAGGGGGCAATGAGCAGTTCTTC. Combining the CDR3 with reference TRBV5-1 and TRBJ2-1 gives the whole variable domain KAGVTQTPRYLIKTRGQQVTLSCSPISGHRSVSWYQQTPGQGLQFLFEYFSETQRNKGNFPGRFSGRQFSNSRSEMNVSTLELGDSALYLCASSFRTGGNEQFFGPGTRLTVL.

J is TRBJ1-5 and V is TRBV2; 8 positions agree with TRBD1. V was clipped by 5 bases and J by 1 base; unmatched bases: 7. The CDR3 length is 16 residues. The germline CDR1 and CDR2 sequences are SNHLY and FYNNEI. Here the CDR3 DNA reads TGTGCCAGCAGTATCGACAGGGGAACGAGCAATCAGCCCCAGCATTTT. This gives the protein CASSIDRGTSNQPQHF.

The V and J genes are TRBV11-2 and TRBJ2-2, with 10 bases fitting TRBD1. This CDR3 is built from 16 residues. V lost 3 bases and J lost 7; bases outside the gene matches: 8. CDR1 is SGHAT, CDR2 FQNNGV, per germline. DNA for the CDR3: TGTGCCAGCAGCTTCCGGACAGGGGGAAGTGGCGGGGAGCTGTTTTTT. As protein: CASSFRTGGSGGELFF.

The chain carries TRBV4-2 and TRBJ1-6, with D perhaps TRBD1 (5 bases). The CDR3 contains 14 residues. Germline lookup yields CDR1 LGHNA and CDR2 YNFKEQ. V lost 2 bases, J lost 6 bases, and 8 bases lay in between. As DNA, the CDR3 is TGTGCCAGCAGCCAAAGTGACAGTAATTCACCCCTCCACTTT. This gives the protein CASSQSDSNSPLHF.

This clone was counted between two and nine times. The chain is built from TRBV29-1 and TRBJ1-2; the D gene is possibly TRBD1 (6 bases). This CDR3 has 14 amino acids. V lost 2 bases to trimming and J lost 3 bases, with 13 bases between them. Germline CDR1 and CDR2: SQVTM and ANQGSEA. CDR3 amino acids: CSVETPGQHYGYTF. DNA for the CDR3: TGCAGCGTTGAAACCCCAGGACAGCACTATGGCTACACCTTC.

The chain is built from TRBV28 and TRBJ2-1; 10 positions match TRBD2. J was trimmed by 2 bases and V by 5 bases; bases with no gene match: 9. Germline V CDR1 and CDR2: MDHEN, SYDVKM. The CDR3 has 17 residues. The chain's CDR3 is CASSPQTGLAAYNEQFF. CDR3 coding DNA: TGTGCCAGCAGTCCCCAAACTGGACTAGCGGCCTACAATGAGCAGTTCTTC.

V gene TRBV5-1 combines with J gene TRBJ2-1, with 9 bases matching TRBD2. Germline CDR1 SGHRS, CDR2 YFSETQ. V shed 3 bases and J 7 bases; nucleotides not matched to a gene: 2. The CDR3 runs 13 residues. CDR3 residues: CASSSGLANEQFF. CDR3 nucleotide sequence: TGCGCCAGCAGCTCGGGACTAGCAAATGAGCAGTTCTTC.

This rearrangement joins TRBV4-1 to TRBJ2-3; D is unclear. The CDR3 is 15 amino acids. Germline-derived CDR1 and CDR2 are MGHRA and YSYEKL. The V gene lost 2 bases and the J gene lost 3 bases, with 12 bases spanning the gap. CDR3 sequence (DNA): TGCGCCAGCAGCCAACCCGTTGGGCTGACAGATACGCAGTATTTT. Its translation is CASSQPVGLTDTQYF.

This rearrangement joins TRBV18 to TRBJ2-5; the D is unclear. The CDR3 sequence is 13 residues long. Deletions cut 4 bases from V and 2 bases from J, with 8 bases between. Germline V gives CDR1 KGHSH, CDR2 LQKENI. This CDR3 reads CASSLPPQETQYF. CDR3 bases: TGTGCCAGCTCACTCCCCCCTCAAGAGACCCAGTACTTC.

This clone was picked up a small number of times. The V gene is TRBV7-8, the J gene TRBJ2-1; D is undetermined. V lost 6 bases, J lost 0 bases, and 15 bases lay in between. Germline CDR1 SGHVS, CDR2 FQNEAQ. This CDR3 is 16 amino acids long. CDR3 DNA sequence: TGTGCCAGCAGATACGAGTGGTGGTCCTCCTACAATGAGCAGTTCTTC. It translates to CASRYEWWSSYNEQFF.

V is TRBV5-5 and J is TRBJ2-1; 15 nucleotides match TRBD2. The germline gives CDR1 SGHKS, CDR2 YYEKEE (reference sequence). The CDR3 length is 16 residues. J lost 2 bases, V lost 4 bases, and 1 base had no gene match. CDR3 protein: CASSGTSGRPYNEQFF. The CDR3 DNA sequence: TGTGCCAGCAGCGGGACTAGCGGGAGGCCCTACAATGAGCAGTTCTTC.